These 11 T cell receptor beta chains share one sample of origin, sequenced in a study of PD-1 blockade in classical Hodgkin lymphoma. No patient escaped relapse after autologous stem cell transplantation, and brentuximab vedotin exposure varied. Sequenced by immunoSEQ multiplex PCR; TCRdb stores in-frame clones only, minus some. The table lists 3,500 to 4,500 clones, about four fifths of them singletons. Sequencing used peripheral blood mononuclear cells (PBMCs), obtained at baseline. The receptors shown here come from a human donor with classical Hodgkin lymphoma.

The chain combines TRBV27 with TRBJ2-3, with D possibly being TRBD1 (6 bases). This CDR3 is 16 amino acids long. Per germline, CDR1 MNHEY and CDR2 SMNVEV (reference sequence). The V gene lost 5 bases and the J gene lost 0 bases, with 15 bases spanning the gap. Written as DNA, the CDR3 is TGTGCCAGCAGTCTCCGACAGGATCTCAGCACAGATACGCAGTATTTT. Translating gives CASSLRQDLSTDTQYF.

This chain links TRBV30 with TRBJ2-3; 9 bases agree with TRBD1. The germline V gene has CDR1 GTSNPN and CDR2 SVGIG (reference sequence). Trimming removed 2 bases from V and 5 bases from J; junction bases left unmatched: 5. The CDR3 covers 14 residues. In nucleotides, the CDR3 is TGTGCCTGGAGTACGGGACAGGGAGGAGATACGCAGTATTTT. Translation: CAWSTGQGGDTQYF.

The CDR3 region is CASVPDSTYEQYF. The CDR3 bases are TGTGCCAGCGTCCCGGACAGCACCTACGAGCAGTACTTC. V usage is TRBV18 and J usage is TRBJ2-7; weak D call: TRBD1 (6 bases). CDR1 and CDR2 (germline): KGHSH, LQKENI. The CDR3 contains 13 residues. The V end was cut by 8 bases, the J end by 2 bases, with 13 bases between.

The CDR3, as DNA: TGTGCCAGCAGCTTAGTGGCGGGAGGGAACAATGAGCAGTTCTTC. Translation gives CASSLVAGGNNEQFF. The chain carries TRBV7-2 and TRBJ2-1, with 9 bases that match TRBD2. Germline V CDR1 and CDR2: SGHTA, FQGNSA. V dropped 1 base and J dropped 5; count of bases not matched to a gene: 3. This CDR3 comprises 15 residues.

This rearrangement joins TRBV11-2 to TRBJ2-5; 8 bases are a match to TRBD2. This CDR3 contains 15 residues. Germline V CDR1 and CDR2: SGHAT, FQNNGV. V was clipped by 2 bases and J by 1 base; unmatched bases: 3. The CDR3 DNA sequence: TGTGCCAGCAGCTTATTCGCGGGAGGCCAAGAGACCCAGTACTTC. It codes for CASSLFAGGQETQYF.

The genes are TRBV2 and TRBJ2-3; a weak D match, TRBD2 (6 bases). This CDR3 is built from 14 residues. Germline CDR1 reads SNHLY; CDR2 reads FYNNEI. V lost 6 bases to trimming and J lost 4 bases, with 14 bases between them. CDR3 coding DNA: TGTGCCAGCAGGTCCGGGGGACTCCCAGATACGCAGTATTTT. Its translation is CASRSGGLPDTQYF.

This rearrangement joins TRBV25-1 to TRBJ2-2, with TRBD2 as a possible D gene (5 bases). This CDR3 spans 18 amino acids. Germline-derived CDR1 and CDR2 are MGHDK and SYGVNS. Trimming took 1 base from V and 3 from J, leaving 18 bases between them. The CDR3 nucleotides read TGTGCCAGCAGTGAATGGTCAATAGGAGGCGTCGACACCGGGGAGCTGTTTTTT. Translated: CASSEWSIGGVDTGELFF.

This chain uses TRBV2 with TRBJ2-7, with TRBD2 matching 11 bases. V lost 5 bases and J lost 2; bases outside the gene matches: 8. This CDR3 has 16 residues. The germline V gene has CDR1 SNHLY and CDR2 FYNNEI. The CDR3 DNA sequence: TGTGCCAGCAGTCACCAGGGACTAGCGGTAACCTACGAGCAGTACTTC. Encoded protein: CASSHQGLAVTYEQYF.

The chain employs TRBV4-3 and TRBJ1-4; 7 nucleotides match TRBD1. This CDR3 is 16 amino acids long. The germline V gene has CDR1 LGHNA and CDR2 YSLEER. Trimming cost V 1 base and J 7 bases; bases outside gene matches: 9. The CDR3 loop is CASSQGIGGSFEKLFF. DNA of the CDR3: TGCGCCAGCAGCCAAGGAATAGGGGGCTCGTTTGAAAAACTGTTTTTT.

The rearrangement joins TRBV11-2 to TRBJ2-7; 7 bases are a match to TRBD2. Per germline, CDR1 SGHAT and CDR2 FQNNGV. V gave up 5 bases and J gave up 0 bases; unmatched junction bases: 10. The CDR3 contains 16 residues. CDR3: CASSPIGRLSSYEQYF. CDR3 nucleotides: TGTGCCAGCAGCCCGATCGGGAGGCTGAGCTCCTACGAGCAGTACTTC. The entire variable domain, with the rest obtained from reference TRBV11-2 and TRBJ2-7, is as follows: EAGVAQSPRYKIIEKRQSVAFWCNPISGHATLYWYQQILGQGPKLLIQFQNNGVVDDSQLPKDRFSAERLKGVDSTLKIQPAKLEDSAVYLCASSPIGRLSSYEQYFGPGTRLTVT.

This clone was counted a few times. V gene TRBV30 combines with J gene TRBJ1-2; the match to TRBD1 covers 9 bases. V dropped 5 bases and J dropped 3; count of bases not matched to a gene: 4. The germline V gene encodes CDR1 GTSNPN and CDR2 SVGIG (reference sequence). This CDR3 spans 13 amino acids. In DNA, the CDR3 is TGTGCCTGGGCGGGACAGGGTCACTATGGCTACACCTTC. It codes for CAWAGQGHYGYTF.